Below, 30 T cell receptor beta chains from the same sample are listed, as sequenced in a study of blood T cell repertoires in COVID-19. Repertoires were generated with immunoSEQ multiplex PCR, while TCRdb's copy carries only in-frame clones and drops some. Of approximately 90,000 clones in the sample, just under 80% were seen once. The sample comprised peripheral blood. These receptors were obtained from a man in his 70s with COVID-19, enrolled during active disease.

The gene calls are TRBV7-8 and TRBJ1-1; TRBD1 agrees at 7 bases. Per germline, CDR1 SGHVS and CDR2 FQNEAQ. With 5 bases clipped from V and 5 bases from J, the junction kept 14 bases outside the gene matches. This CDR3 contains 16 residues. This CDR3 is CASSRDRVELRTEAFF. The CDR3 bases are TGTGCCAGCAGCCGAGACAGGGTTGAATTGAGAACTGAAGCTTTCTTT.

V and J are TRBV20-1 and TRBJ1-2; D remains ambiguous. Trimming took 5 bases from V and 7 from J, leaving 8 bases between them. From germline, CDR1 is DFQATT and CDR2 SNEGSKA (reference sequence). CDR3 length: 10 amino acids. This CDR3 is CSASSVGYTF. The CDR3 DNA sequence: TGCAGTGCTTCCAGTGTTGGCTACACCTTC.

The gene calls are TRBV11-3 and TRBJ1-1, with no clear D. The CDR3 consists of 13 residues. CDR1 is SGHNT, CDR2 YENEEA, per germline. Between the trimmed V and J ends, which lost 5 bases and 5 bases, there was a span of 12 bases. CDR3 sequence reads: CASSLNSWTEAFF. The CDR3 nucleotides are TGTGCCAGCAGCCTGAACAGCTGGACTGAAGCTTTCTTT.

This chain connects TRBV28 to TRBJ1-2, with 7 positions matching TRBD1. There are 15 residues in the CDR3. Germline CDR1 MDHEN, CDR2 SYDVKM. The junction had 7 bases not matched to a gene; V was cut back by 4 bases and J by 2 bases. The CDR3 DNA is TGTGCCAGCAGTTCACCGCAGGGGGTAAACTATGGCTACACCTTC. This encodes CASSSPQGVNYGYTF.

This sequence joins TRBV4-2 and TRBJ2-5; D is ambiguous. The CDR3 covers 12 residues. V was trimmed by 0 bases and J by 7 bases, leaving 6 bases between them. The germline CDR1 and CDR2 sequences are LGHNA and YNFKEQ. CDR3: CASSQEAGTQYF. The CDR3 bases are TGTGCCAGCAGCCAAGAAGCCGGGACCCAGTACTTC.

The chain employs TRBV19 and TRBJ2-1, with D possibly being TRBD2 (6 bases). This CDR3 is 13 amino acids long. Germline loops: CDR1 LNHDA, CDR2 SQIVND (reference sequence). V was trimmed by 3 bases and J by 4 bases, leaving 7 bases between them. In DNA form, the CDR3 reads TGTGCCAGTAGTATCGGGAGATACAATGAGCAGTTCTTC. Translation: CASSIGRYNEQFF.

The chain uses TRBV14 and TRBJ1-2; TRBD1 agrees at 8 bases. CDR1 and CDR2 (germline): SGHDN, FVKESK. Unmatched junction bases numbered 5, after V lost 4 bases and J lost 7 bases. The CDR3 covers 13 residues. The DNA for the CDR3 is TGTGCCAGCAGCCCCCGACAGGGGAGTGGCTACACCTTC. Its protein product is CASSPRQGSGYTF.

The chain is built from TRBV5-4 and TRBJ1-6; 8 bases align to TRBD1. CDR1 is SGHNT and CDR2 is YYREEE in the germline V gene (reference sequence). This CDR3 region has 15 residues. Losses at the gene ends were 2 bases for V and 7 bases for J; bases not matched to a gene: 5. The CDR3 region is CASSFWTGQNSPLHF. In nucleotides, the CDR3 is TGTGCCAGCAGCTTTTGGACAGGGCAAAATTCACCCCTCCACTTT.

Only a few counts were recorded for this clone. The chain links TRBV9 to TRBJ1-2; 8 bases agree with TRBD1. J lost 4 bases, V lost 4 bases, and 6 bases had no gene match. The length of the CDR3 is 14 residues. Germline assignment: CDR1 SGDLS and CDR2 YYNGEE. In DNA, the CDR3 is TGTGCCAGCAGCAACCTTGGGACAGGCTATGGCTACACCTTC. This gives the protein CASSNLGTGYGYTF.

The CDR3 region is CASSLQASQNTGELFF. The CDR3, as DNA: TGTGCCAGCAGCTTACAGGCTAGCCAGAACACCGGGGAGCTGTTTTTT. This sequence joins TRBV7-2 and TRBJ2-2, with D possibly TRBD2 on 5 matching bases. V lost 2 bases and J 1 base, leaving 11 bases between the germline ends. This CDR3 is built from 16 residues. Germline V gene data show CDR1 as SGHTA and CDR2 as FQGNSA.

CDR3 protein: CASSEKGGSNQPQHF. CDR3 DNA sequence: TGTGCCAGCAGTGAAAAAGGGGGTAGCAATCAGCCCCAGCATTTT. The rearrangement joins TRBV6-1 to TRBJ1-5; possible D gene TRBD1, 6 bases. Trimming left V 2 bases short and J 0 bases short, with 8 bases between. CDR1 and CDR2 from the germline V gene are MNHNS and SASEGT. The CDR3 has 15 amino acids.

This chain links TRBV7-2 with TRBJ2-5; 12 bases fit TRBD2. Germline CDR1 and CDR2: SGHTA and FQGNSA. This CDR3 is 16 amino acids long. V lost 5 bases, J lost 0 bases, and 4 bases stayed unmatched. CDR3 in DNA: TGTGCCAGCAGCCCAGGGACTAGCGGGTACCAAGAGACCCAGTACTTC. Protein: CASSPGTSGYQETQYF.

This clone appeared a few times. J is TRBJ1-6 and V is TRBV15; D gene ambiguous. The CDR3 sequence is 16 residues long. V was cut by 3 bases and J by 7 bases, with 16 bases left in between. Germline CDR1 and CDR2: LNHNV and YYDKDF (reference sequence). The CDR3 DNA is TGTGCCACCAGCAGGAACCTCCAATTTCGGAATTCACCCCTCCACTTT. Its translation: CATSRNLQFRNSPLHF.

This clone was seen just once. The chain has TRBV18 and TRBJ2-5, with a possible D match to TRBD1 (6 bases). This CDR3 has 15 residues. CDR1 KGHSH and CDR2 LQKENI come from the germline V gene. V was pared by 5 bases and J by 2 bases, with 15 bases between. Written as DNA, the CDR3 is TGTGCCAGCTCAGCATCTCAAGGGGGACAAGAGACCCAGTACTTC. Its protein product is CASSASQGGQETQYF. Filled out from reference TRBV18 and TRBJ2-5, the complete variable domain reads NAGVMQNPRHLVRRRGQEARLRCSPMKGHSHVYWYRQLPEEGLKFMVYLQKENIIDESGMPKERFSAEFPKEGPSILRIQQVVRGDSAAYFCASSASQGGQETQYFGPGTRLLVL.

CDR3 residues: CASSQDRMGGEKLFF. The CDR3 DNA reads TGTGCCAGCAGCCAAGATCGTATGGGGGGTGAAAAACTGTTTTTT. V usage is TRBV4-2 and J usage is TRBJ1-4, with D maybe TRBD1 (5 bases). Trimming stripped 0 bases from V and 7 bases from J, with 12 bases between. Per germline, CDR1 LGHNA and CDR2 YNFKEQ. The CDR3 covers 15 residues.

V and J are TRBV29-1 and TRBJ2-7, with 14 bases identical to TRBD2. Germline CDR1 is SQVTM and CDR2 is ANQGSEA. After removal of 7 bases from V and 3 bases from J, the junction contained 14 bases not matched to a gene. The CDR3 loop spans 17 amino acids. The CDR3 DNA is TGCAGCGACACCGGGACTAGCGGGAGCACGGCTGGCTACGAGCAGTACTTC. Translating it yields CSDTGTSGSTAGYEQYF.

This clone is a singleton in its sample. Within the sample, other DNA sequences also encode this same CDR3. V usage is TRBV11-3 and J usage is TRBJ1-3; the match to TRBD1 covers 7 bases. V shed 6 bases and J 4 bases; nucleotides not matched to a gene: 3. This CDR3 is 13 amino acids long. Germline lookup yields CDR1 SGHNT and CDR2 YENEEA. The CDR3 sequence: CASSTGAGNTIYF. CDR3 sequence (DNA): TGTGCCAGCAGTACAGGGGCAGGAAACACCATATATTTT. The full variable domain, with the rest looked up from reference TRBV11-3 and TRBJ1-3, is EAGVVQSPRYKIIEKKQPVAFWCNPISGHNTLYWYLQNLGQGPELLIRYENEEAVDDSQLPKDRFSAERLKGVDSTLKIQPAELGDSAVYLCASSTGAGNTIYFGEGSWLTVV.

This clone was seen a few times. The chain employs TRBV7-2 and TRBJ2-5; a possible D gene is TRBD2 (6 bases). Trimming left V 1 base short and J 5 bases short, with 14 bases between. Germline assignment: CDR1 SGHTA and CDR2 FQGNSA. The CDR3 is 15 residues long. The CDR3 DNA reads TGTGCCAGCAGCTTAGTGGAGGGGCGAGGTGAGACCCAGTACTTC. Translating gives CASSLVEGRGETQYF.

V usage is TRBV11-2 and J usage is TRBJ2-3; 10 nucleotides agree with TRBD2. The CDR3 totals 19 residues. Germline loops: CDR1 SGHAT, CDR2 FQNNGV. With 2 bases clipped from V and 3 bases from J, the junction kept 14 bases outside the gene matches. The CDR3 coding sequence is TGTGCCAGCAGCTTACGGCCAGCGGGGGGGAGTTTTTTGACAGATACGCAGTATTTT. Amino acids: CASSLRPAGGSFLTDTQYF.

The gene calls are TRBV10-2 and TRBJ1-1, with TRBD1 matching over 8 bases. Germline CDR1 and CDR2: WSHSY and SAAADI. The CDR3 is 17 amino acids. J was trimmed by 1 base and V by 2 bases; bases with no gene match: 9. The CDR3 here is CASSEGRGRGSNTEAFF. The CDR3 DNA sequence: TGCGCCAGCAGTGAGGGCAGGGGGCGTGGGTCGAACACTGAAGCTTTCTTT.

The chain is built from TRBV7-2 and TRBJ1-5, with D perhaps matching TRBD1 (6 bases). V was trimmed by 5 bases and J by 5 bases, leaving 7 bases between them. The CDR3 sequence is 12 residues long. Germline loops: CDR1 SGHTA, CDR2 FQGNSA. The CDR3 DNA sequence: TGTGCCAGCAGCCCAGGGGATCAGCCCCAGCATTTT. It specifies CASSPGDQPQHF.

The chain uses TRBV9 and TRBJ2-1; D remains ambiguous. The CDR3 sequence is 13 residues long. Germline CDR1 SGDLS, CDR2 YYNGEE. V dropped 1 base and J dropped 4 bases, with 6 bases sitting between them. DNA of the CDR3: TGTGCCAGCAGCGTACAGGTATACAATGAGCAGTTCTTC. Its protein is CASSVQVYNEQFF.

This clone was counted a few times. The chain uses TRBV28 and TRBJ1-3; D gene uncertain. V lost 5 bases to trimming and J lost 0 bases, with 5 bases between them. CDR3 length: 13 residues. Germline CDR1 reads MDHEN; CDR2 reads SYDVKM. Here the CDR3 reads CASSDSSGNTIYF. DNA for the CDR3: TGTGCCAGCAGTGACTCCTCTGGAAACACCATATATTTT.

This sequence joins TRBV23-1 and TRBJ1-1; tentative D call: TRBD1 (5 bases). TRBV23-1 is an ORF, and what it does is uncertain. This CDR3 spans 14 amino acids. Between the trimmed V and J ends, which lost 4 bases and 5 bases, there was a span of 14 bases. CDR3 DNA sequence: TGCGCCAGCAGTCCAAAATGCAGGGAAACTGAAGCTTTCTTT. Amino acid sequence: CASSPKCRETEAFF.

The chain is built from TRBV7-3 and TRBJ2-5; 11 bases line up with TRBD1. Per the germline V gene, CDR1 is SGHTA and CDR2 is FQGTGA. The CDR3 contains 16 residues. V gave up 2 bases and J gave up 4 bases; unmatched junction bases: 6. The CDR3, as DNA: TGTGCCAGCAGCTTACAATCTGGGACAGGGGGAGAGACCCAGTACTTC. Protein product: CASSLQSGTGGETQYF.

This clone showed up just once. This sequence joins TRBV19 and TRBJ1-1; D is undetermined. Germline loops: CDR1 LNHDA, CDR2 SQIVND (reference sequence). Trimming pared 3 bases from V and 4 bases from J, leaving 9 bases between. The CDR3 sequence is 13 residues long. Here the CDR3 reads CASSINPGTEAFF. In DNA form, the CDR3 reads TGTGCCAGTAGTATTAATCCGGGCACTGAAGCTTTCTTT.

The V call is TRBV4-3, the J call TRBJ1-2, with 7 bases matching TRBD1. The germline CDR1 and CDR2 sequences are LGHNA and YSLEER. V gave up 2 bases and J gave up 6 bases; unmatched junction bases: 21. The CDR3 sequence is 19 residues long. The CDR3 loop is CASSQLGQVLTSPVNGYTF. The DNA of the CDR3 is TGCGCCAGCAGCCAACTCGGACAGGTCCTAACCTCTCCGGTGAATGGCTACACCTTC.

V gene TRBV28 combines with J gene TRBJ1-5; weak D call: TRBD1 (5 bases). Germline CDR1 is MDHEN and CDR2 is SYDVKM. There are 15 residues in the CDR3. The germline V and J ends were trimmed by 6 bases and 4 bases, with 16 bases remaining between them. Written as DNA, the CDR3 is TGTGCCAGCAGACGGACCCGTACAGGTAATCAGCCCCAGCATTTT. Protein: CASRRTRTGNQPQHF.

Within the sample, this clone is medium-sized. The rearrangement links TRBV4-3 to TRBJ1-2; 7 bases match TRBD1. Losses at the gene ends were 3 bases for V and 7 bases for J; bases not matched to a gene: 8. The CDR3 covers 14 residues. Per the germline V gene, CDR1 is LGHNA and CDR2 is YSLEER. CDR3: CASSQRGGVGGYTF. The CDR3 DNA reads as TGCGCCAGCAGCCAGAGAGGGGGCGTGGGTGGCTACACCTTC.

V gene TRBV27 combines with J gene TRBJ1-1; TRBD1 matches at 7 bases. With V trimmed by 5 bases and J by 1 base, 7 bases remained unmatched. This CDR3 has 15 amino acids. Germline CDR1 is MNHEY and CDR2 is SMNVEV (reference sequence). CDR3 DNA: TGTGCCAGCAGTCCCGCCGGACAGGCGAACACTGAAGCTTTCTTT. It specifies CASSPAGQANTEAFF.